Here is one T cell receptor beta chain with its context. Germline lookup yields CDR1 LGHNA and CDR2 YNFKEQ. Trimming removed 4 bases from V and 6 bases from J; junction bases left unmatched: 11. The CDR3 is 15 amino acids. The data derive from a study of blood T cell repertoires in COVID-19. Study details: The study drew acute and convalescent COVID-19 samples from the United States, Italy and Spain. PBMCs, B-cell-depleted T cells, or T cells were the source of the cDNA or gDNA that made up the material.

Original handling: Estimation of nucleated cell counts was performed using reference gene primer amplification. Profiling relied on immunoSEQ multiplex PCR, and the TCRdb table lists in-frame clones only, not all of them. Clonal size and the V and J genes are those of that table, whereas D and trimming came from the DNA. In the table there are under 140,000 clones, about 85% of which are singletons. This TCR was sampled from a human donor in a cohort sampled during active COVID-19. Sequencing input: peripheral blood. The chain uses TRBV4-2 and TRBJ1-1; 7 bases fit TRBD1. The CDR3 nucleotides are TGTGCCAGCAGCCGTGGAGAGGGGGCTGTAGCTGAAGCTTTCTTT. It codes for CASSRGEGAVAEAFF.